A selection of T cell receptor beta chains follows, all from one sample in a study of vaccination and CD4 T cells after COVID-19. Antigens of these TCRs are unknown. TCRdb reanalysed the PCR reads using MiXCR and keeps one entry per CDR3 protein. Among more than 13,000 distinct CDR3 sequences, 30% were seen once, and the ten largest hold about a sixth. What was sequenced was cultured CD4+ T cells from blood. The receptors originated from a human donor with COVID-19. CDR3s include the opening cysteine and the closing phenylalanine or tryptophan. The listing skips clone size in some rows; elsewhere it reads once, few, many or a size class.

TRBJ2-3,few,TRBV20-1,CSVRSGVTDTQYF
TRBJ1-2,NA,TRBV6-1,CASRQDMGFGGYTF
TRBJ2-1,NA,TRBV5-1,CASSLQGVNNEQFF
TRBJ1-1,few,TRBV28,CASSLTAYNTEAFF
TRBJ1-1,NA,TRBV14,CASSQEPEAEAFF
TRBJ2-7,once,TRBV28,CASSFRTPFEQYF
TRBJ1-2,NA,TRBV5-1,CASSSDGRLYGYTF
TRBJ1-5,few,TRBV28,CASSSPGQNQPQHF
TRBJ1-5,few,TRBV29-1,CSVGGQGGQPQHF
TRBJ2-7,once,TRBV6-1,CASSEAGGASKNEQYF
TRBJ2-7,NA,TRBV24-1,CATSDSGRGSYEQYF
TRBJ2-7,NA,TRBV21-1,CASSALHGEGALYEQYF